A selection of T cell receptor beta chains follows, all from one sample in a study of blood T cell repertoires in COVID-19. Sequencing was performed with immunoSEQ multiplex PCR; in TCRdb, only in-frame clones are kept and a portion is missing. The data contain under 350,000 clones, around 86% of them seen just once; the ten biggest clones take up 10% to 15%. The specimen sequenced was peripheral blood. These receptors were obtained from a human donor in a cohort sampled during active COVID-19. Both conserved end residues are part of each CDR3. D genes are given only for firm matches. Rows may omit the clone size; those that give it use once, few, many or a size class.

j_gene: TRBJ1-1; v_gene: TRBV5-5; d_gene: NA; abundance: NA; CDR3nt: TGTGCCAGCAGCCCAGGGGTTCTGAGAACTGAAGCTTTCTTT; CDR3aa: CASSPGVLRTEAFF
j_gene: TRBJ2-7; v_gene: TRBV12-5; d_gene: NA; abundance: NA; CDR3nt: TGTGCTAGTGGCCCCAGGGACGAGCAGTACTTC; CDR3aa: CASGPRDEQYF
j_gene: TRBJ1-5; v_gene: TRBV19; d_gene: NA; abundance: once; CDR3nt: TGTGCCAGTAGTATAGGTATGTGGCGACAGACCAATCAGCCCCAGCATTTT; CDR3aa: CASSIGMWRQTNQPQHF
j_gene: TRBJ2-7; v_gene: TRBV18; d_gene: TRBD2; abundance: once; CDR3nt: TGTGCCAGCTCCCCCGGACTAGCGGGAAGCTACGAGCAGTACTTC; CDR3aa: CASSPGLAGSYEQYF
j_gene: TRBJ1-4; v_gene: TRBV13; d_gene: TRBD1; abundance: NA; CDR3nt: TGTGCCAGCAGCTTTGGGACAGGGGGCGAAAAACTGTTTTTT; CDR3aa: CASSFGTGGEKLFF
j_gene: TRBJ2-3; v_gene: TRBV30; d_gene: NA; abundance: once; CDR3nt: TGTGCCTGGAGTGTACTAAGCGCGGTCTCAGATACGCAGTATTTT; CDR3aa: CAWSVLSAVSDTQYF
j_gene: TRBJ2-3; v_gene: TRBV5-6; d_gene: TRBD1; abundance: NA; CDR3nt: TGTGCCAGCAGCCCCCCTGGACAGGGGACCGGTGAGGATACGCAGTATTTT; CDR3aa: CASSPPGQGTGEDTQYF
j_gene: TRBJ2-1; v_gene: TRBV5-6; d_gene: TRBD2; abundance: NA; CDR3nt: TGTGCCAGCAGACAGCTGTCTGTTAGCGGGAGATCAGGTGAGCAGTTCTTC; CDR3aa: CASRQLSVSGRSGEQFF
j_gene: TRBJ2-7; v_gene: TRBV14; d_gene: NA; abundance: NA; CDR3nt: TGTGCCAGCAGCCCGACAATCCTGATAAACTACGAGCAGTACTTC; CDR3aa: CASSPTILINYEQYF
j_gene: TRBJ1-5; v_gene: TRBV28; d_gene: NA; abundance: NA; CDR3nt: TGTGCCAGCAGCCCCGGTCAGCCCCAGCATTTT; CDR3aa: CASSPGQPQHF
j_gene: TRBJ1-5; v_gene: TRBV10-3; d_gene: TRBD1; abundance: many; CDR3nt: TGTGCCATCAGTGAGTCCGGGACAGGGGCTAATCAGCCCCAGCATTTT; CDR3aa: CAISESGTGANQPQHF
j_gene: TRBJ1-4; v_gene: TRBV18; d_gene: NA; abundance: NA; CDR3nt: TGTGCCAGCTCCCCCGGACAGCGCTTTGAACTGTTTTTT; CDR3aa: CASSPGQRFELFF
j_gene: TRBJ2-5; v_gene: TRBV5-1; d_gene: TRBD1; abundance: NA; CDR3nt: TGCGCCAGCAGCTCCAGGGGGCTCCAAGAGACCCAGTACTTC; CDR3aa: CASSSRGLQETQYF
j_gene: TRBJ2-3; v_gene: TRBV28; d_gene: TRBD2; abundance: NA; CDR3nt: TGTGCCAGCAGTCTTAGCGGGGGGGGGAGAGATACGCAGTATTTT; CDR3aa: CASSLSGGGRDTQYF
j_gene: TRBJ1-2; v_gene: TRBV6-5; d_gene: NA; abundance: NA; CDR3nt: TGTGCCAGCAGTTACTCCACCGGCTATGGCTACACCTTC; CDR3aa: CASSYSTGYGYTF
j_gene: TRBJ2-3; v_gene: TRBV27; d_gene: NA; abundance: NA; CDR3nt: TGTGCCAGCAGACAGTTTACGACGCAGTATTTT; CDR3aa: CASRQFTTQYF
j_gene: TRBJ2-3; v_gene: TRBV7-2; d_gene: TRBD2; abundance: NA; CDR3nt: TGTGCCAGCAGCTCGTCGGGACTAGCATCAGATACGCAGTATTTT; CDR3aa: CASSSSGLASDTQYF
j_gene: TRBJ2-2; v_gene: TRBV5-1; d_gene: NA; abundance: NA; CDR3nt: TGCGCCAGCAGCTTGAGTTACAGGGTTAACACCGGGGAGCTGTTTTTT; CDR3aa: CASSLSYRVNTGELFF
j_gene: TRBJ2-5; v_gene: TRBV27; d_gene: TRBD1; abundance: NA; CDR3nt: TGTGCCAGCCGGTGGGGACAGGGGGCCGGAGGGACCCAGTACTTC; CDR3aa: CASRWGQGAGGTQYF
j_gene: TRBJ2-7; v_gene: TRBV7-8; d_gene: TRBD1; abundance: NA; CDR3nt: TGTGCCAGCAGCTTAGCGTGGGACAGCTCCTACGAGCAGTACTTC; CDR3aa: CASSLAWDSSYEQYF
j_gene: TRBJ2-5; v_gene: TRBV6-5; d_gene: NA; abundance: NA; CDR3nt: TGTGCCAGCAGTTACTCTAGACTAGGAGGGGAGACCCAGTACTTC; CDR3aa: CASSYSRLGGETQYF
j_gene: TRBJ1-2; v_gene: TRBV5-6; d_gene: TRBD1; abundance: NA; CDR3nt: TGTGCCAGCAGCTCTGGACAGGGGTATGGCTACACCTTC; CDR3aa: CASSSGQGYGYTF
j_gene: TRBJ1-2; v_gene: TRBV18; d_gene: TRBD1; abundance: once; CDR3nt: TGTGCCAGCTCACCAAGGACAGGCCTCTACACCTTC; CDR3aa: CASSPRTGLYTF
j_gene: TRBJ1-1; v_gene: TRBV5-1; d_gene: TRBD1; abundance: once; CDR3nt: TGCGCCAGCAGCTTAGAGGGGGCCACTGAAGCTTTCTTT; CDR3aa: CASSLEGATEAFF
j_gene: TRBJ1-5; v_gene: TRBV27; d_gene: TRBD1; abundance: once; CDR3nt: TGTGCCAGCAGGCCGGGACAGGGCGGTAATCAGCCCCAGCATTTT; CDR3aa: CASRPGQGGNQPQHF
j_gene: TRBJ2-1; v_gene: TRBV6-5; d_gene: TRBD2; abundance: NA; CDR3nt: TGTGCCAGCAGTCGCGGGACTAGTGGCGGTGAGCAGTTCTTC; CDR3aa: CASSRGTSGGEQFF
j_gene: TRBJ2-3; v_gene: TRBV7-2; d_gene: TRBD2; abundance: NA; CDR3nt: TGTGCCAGCAGCAAAGGACTAGCGGGAGTAGATACGCAGTATTTT; CDR3aa: CASSKGLAGVDTQYF
j_gene: TRBJ1-1; v_gene: TRBV7-9; d_gene: NA; abundance: NA; CDR3nt: TGTGCCAGCAGCTACCTGGGCGGAGGGCAAGCTGAAGCTTTCTTT; CDR3aa: CASSYLGGGQAEAFF
j_gene: TRBJ2-1; v_gene: TRBV27; d_gene: TRBD2; abundance: NA; CDR3nt: TGTGCCAGCAGTCCACCCCAACTAGCGGGAGGGGATGAGCAGTTCTTC; CDR3aa: CASSPPQLAGGDEQFF
j_gene: TRBJ2-1; v_gene: TRBV7-8; d_gene: TRBD2; abundance: NA; CDR3nt: TGTGCCAGCAGCTTAGGGCGGGGGGTGTTCTTC; CDR3aa: CASSLGRGVFF
j_gene: TRBJ1-4; v_gene: TRBV28; d_gene: NA; abundance: NA; CDR3nt: TGTGCCAGCAGTAGGGAGAGAGGAAATGAAAAACTGTTTTTT; CDR3aa: CASSRERGNEKLFF